The present T cell receptor (beta chain) was sequenced within a study of T cell clonality in common variable immunodeficiency. Study outcomes and limitations: TCRbeta clonality was increased in CVID versus healthy controls.

Many counts were recorded for this clone. The antigen remains undetermined. The CDR3 end is not reached by the read, which stops 3 residues before it; the germline J gene fills it in. CDR1 is SNHLY, CDR2 FYNNEI, per germline. This CDR3 has 14 residues. J was trimmed by 2 bases and V by 9 bases; bases with no gene match: 6. The table came from immunoSEQ multiplex PCR; TCRdb's copy has only in-frame clones and leaves some out. The sample presents about 52,000 clones, none singletons. The clonotype comes from a person aged 18-70 years in good health. Source material: peripheral blood mononuclear cells. The chain links TRBV2 to TRBJ2-4; 8 bases match TRBD1. CDR3 amino acids: CASNQGAPKNIQYF. CDR3 DNA, as far as it was read: TGTGCCAGTAACCAGGGGGCGCCCAAAAACATT.